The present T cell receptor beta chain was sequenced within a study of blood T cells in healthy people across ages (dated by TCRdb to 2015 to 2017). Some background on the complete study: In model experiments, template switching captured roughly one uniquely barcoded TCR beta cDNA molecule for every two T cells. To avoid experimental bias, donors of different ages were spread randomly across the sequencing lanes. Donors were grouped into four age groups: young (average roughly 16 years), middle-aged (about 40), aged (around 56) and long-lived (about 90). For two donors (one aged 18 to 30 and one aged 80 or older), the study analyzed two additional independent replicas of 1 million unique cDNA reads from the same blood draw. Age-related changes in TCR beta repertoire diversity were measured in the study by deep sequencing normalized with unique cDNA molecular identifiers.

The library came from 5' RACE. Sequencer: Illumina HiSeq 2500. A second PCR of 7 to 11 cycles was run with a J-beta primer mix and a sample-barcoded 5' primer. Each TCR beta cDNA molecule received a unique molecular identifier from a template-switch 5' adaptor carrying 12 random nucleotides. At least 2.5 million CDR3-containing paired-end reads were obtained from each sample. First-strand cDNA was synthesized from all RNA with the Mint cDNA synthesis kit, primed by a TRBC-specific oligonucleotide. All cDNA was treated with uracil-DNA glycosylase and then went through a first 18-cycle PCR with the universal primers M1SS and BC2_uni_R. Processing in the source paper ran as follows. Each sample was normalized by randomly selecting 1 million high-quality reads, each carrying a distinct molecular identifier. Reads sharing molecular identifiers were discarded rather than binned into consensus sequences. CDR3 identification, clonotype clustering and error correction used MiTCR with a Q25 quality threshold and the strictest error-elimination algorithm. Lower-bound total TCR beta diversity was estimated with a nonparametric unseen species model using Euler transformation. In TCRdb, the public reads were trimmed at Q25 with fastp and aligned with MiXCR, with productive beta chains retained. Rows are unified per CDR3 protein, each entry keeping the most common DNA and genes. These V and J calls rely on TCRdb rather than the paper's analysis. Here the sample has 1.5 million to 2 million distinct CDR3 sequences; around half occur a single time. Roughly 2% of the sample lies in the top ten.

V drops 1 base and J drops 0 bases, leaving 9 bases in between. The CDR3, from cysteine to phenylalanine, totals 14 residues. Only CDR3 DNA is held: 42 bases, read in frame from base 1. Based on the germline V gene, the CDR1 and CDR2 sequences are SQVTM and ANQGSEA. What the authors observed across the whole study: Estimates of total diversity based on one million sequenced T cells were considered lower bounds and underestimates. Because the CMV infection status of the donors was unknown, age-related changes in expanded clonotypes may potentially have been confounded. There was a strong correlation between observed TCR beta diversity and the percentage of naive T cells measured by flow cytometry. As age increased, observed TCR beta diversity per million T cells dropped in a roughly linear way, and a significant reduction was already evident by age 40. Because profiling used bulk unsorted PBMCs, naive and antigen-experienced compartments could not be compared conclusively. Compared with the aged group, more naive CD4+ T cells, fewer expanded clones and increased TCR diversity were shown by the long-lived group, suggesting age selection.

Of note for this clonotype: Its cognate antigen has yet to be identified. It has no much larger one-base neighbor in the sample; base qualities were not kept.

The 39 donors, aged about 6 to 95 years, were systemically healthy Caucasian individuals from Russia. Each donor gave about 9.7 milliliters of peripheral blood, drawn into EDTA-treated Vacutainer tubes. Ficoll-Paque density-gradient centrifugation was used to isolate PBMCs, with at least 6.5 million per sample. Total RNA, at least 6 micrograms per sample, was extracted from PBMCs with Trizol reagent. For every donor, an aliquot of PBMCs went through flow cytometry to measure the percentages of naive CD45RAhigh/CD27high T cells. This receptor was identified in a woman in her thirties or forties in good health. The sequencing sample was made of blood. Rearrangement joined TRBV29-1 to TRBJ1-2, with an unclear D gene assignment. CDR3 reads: CSVEGAAANYGYTF. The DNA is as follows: TGCAGCGTTGAAGGGGCAGCGGCTAACTATGGCTACACCTTC.